These T cell receptor beta chains were read from a single sample in a study of blood T cell repertoires in COVID-19. TCRdb's copy holds only in-frame clones and misses some; the assay was immunoSEQ multiplex PCR. The repertoire has approximately 280,000 clones, approximately 85% of them found once; the top ten carry roughly 5%. Specimen: peripheral blood. These receptors were taken from a man between 45 and 60 years old with active or convalescent COVID-19. Both conserved end residues are part of each CDR3. A D gene is named only where the DNA matches it firmly. Only some rows state a clone size, as once, few, many or a class for expanded clones.

d_call j_call clone_size v_call cdr3_nt cdr3_aa
TRBD1 TRBJ1-2 . TRBV3-1/TRBV3-2 TGTGCCAGCAGCCAAGATAAAGGGGGCTTCTTCTATGGCTACACCTTC CASSQDKGGFFYGYTF
TRBD2 TRBJ2-7 . TRBV20-1 TGCAGTGCTAGCCGGGGGGACGAGCAGTACTTC CSASRGDEQYF
TRBD2 TRBJ2-3 . TRBV4-1 TGCGCCAGCAGCCACGGGACTAGCGGACGCACAGATACGCAGTATTTT CASSHGTSGRTDTQYF
. TRBJ2-1 . TRBV7-3 TGTGCCAGCAGCTTAAATAGGGCAGGGGGGAATGAGCAGTTCTTC CASSLNRAGGNEQFF
. TRBJ1-2 . TRBV30 TGTGCCTGGAGTGTAGCAGGGCAGTCTTTACTACTTGGCTACACCTTC CAWSVAGQSLLLGYTF
. TRBJ1-1 once TRBV7-7 TGTGCTAGCAGCTTAACCGCGAACGCTGAAGCTTTCTTT CASSLTANAEAFF
TRBD1 TRBJ1-5 few TRBV28 TGTGCCAGCAGTTTAAGAGGGACAGGGCCCCAGCCCCAGCATTTT CASSLRGTGPQPQHF
TRBD1 TRBJ1-1 . TRBV18 TGTGCCAGCGCCCTCGACAGGGCCGAAGCTTTCTTT CASALDRAEAFF
TRBD1 TRBJ2-2 . TRBV5-1 TGCGCCAGCAGCTTGGGGACAGGGGGCACCGGGGAGCTGTTTTTT CASSLGTGGTGELFF
TRBD1 TRBJ2-1 few TRBV28 TGTGCCAGCAGTTTACAGGGGGCGAACAATGAGCAGTTCTTC CASSLQGANNEQFF
TRBD1 TRBJ2-6 . TRBV2 TGTGCCAGCAGTCCCGGGACAGGCACCTCTGGGGCCAACGTCCTGACTTTC CASSPGTGTSGANVLTF
. TRBJ1-1 few TRBV3-1/TRBV3-2 TGTGCCAGCAGCCTATCACTTCCTATGGGCGAAGCTTTCTTT CASSLSLPMGEAFF
. TRBJ2-7 . TRBV5-6 TGTGCCAGCAGCCGCGAATTCGATTGGCGGCGAAATACCTACGAGCAGTACTTC CASSREFDWRRNTYEQYF
. TRBJ2-7 . TRBV7-2 TGTGCCAGCAGCTTATCCAGAGCGGGACAGGTCTCCTACGAGCAGTACTTC CASSLSRAGQVSYEQYF
TRBD1 TRBJ1-1 . TRBV5-4 TGTGCCAGCAGCCCCGGACAGGGAGGGATGAACACTGAAGCTTTCTTT CASSPGQGGMNTEAFF
. TRBJ1-3 . TRBV9 TGTGCCAGCAGCTTAACACCGCACTCTGGAAACACCATATATTTT CASSLTPHSGNTIYF
. TRBJ2-1 . TRBV6-4 TGTGCCAGCAGTAAGTCGGAGATAAATGAGCAGTTCTTC CASSKSEINEQFF
TRBD2 TRBJ2-3 . TRBV11-2 TGTGCCAGCAGCTTTCGGGCTAGCGGGCGCACAGATACGCAGTATTTT CASSFRASGRTDTQYF
TRBD1 TRBJ2-1 . TRBV13 TGTGCCAGCAGCTTAGGCGCCCGACAGGGGCGGCTTGAGCAGTTCTTC CASSLGARQGRLEQFF
TRBD1 TRBJ1-2 . TRBV9 TGTGCCAGCAGCGTAGGAATCAAGGGGGCGGGTGGCTACACCTTC CASSVGIKGAGGYTF
. TRBJ2-5 . TRBV7-2 TGTGCCAGCAGCCCGGGACTTATGAGGGAGACCCAGTACTTC CASSPGLMRETQYF
. TRBJ2-5 few TRBV7-2 TGTGCCAGCAGCCCCACGGTGGGTGGAGCGAAGACCCAGTACTTC CASSPTVGGAKTQYF
TRBD2 TRBJ2-3 once TRBV18 TGTGCCAGCTCACCAGGACTAGCGGGAACCACAGATACGCAGTATTTT CASSPGLAGTTDTQYF
TRBD1 TRBJ2-5 . TRBV30 TGTGCCTGGAGTGGCAGGGGGCAAGAGACCCAGTACTTC CAWSGRGQETQYF
. TRBJ2-4 . TRBV3-1/TRBV3-2 TGTGCCAGGGCTCGGGGGATCCAAAACATTCAGTACTTC CARARGIQNIQYF
TRBD2 TRBJ2-7 few TRBV28 TGTGCCAGCAGTTCCCCCGGGGGGGCCTCCTACGAGCAGTACTTC CASSSPGGASYEQYF
. TRBJ2-3 . TRBV12-5 TGTGCTAGTGGCCCAGGGTATAGCACAGATACGCAGTATTTT CASGPGYSTDTQYF
TRBD1 TRBJ2-1 . TRBV18 TGTGCCAGCTCACCACCGCGGCGGCAGGGGGCGCTTGAGCAGTTCTTC CASSPPRRQGALEQFF
. TRBJ1-1 once TRBV3-1/TRBV3-2 TGTGCCAGCAGCCAAGATCCACATCCGAACACTGAAGCTTTCTTT CASSQDPHPNTEAFF
. TRBJ1-2 few TRBV6-5 TGTGCCAGCAGGGCGGGGGCTGGTGGCTACACCTTC CASRAGAGGYTF
TRBD2 TRBJ2-1 . TRBV7-8 TGTGCCAGCAGCTTACTAGCGGGAGTTTTGAATGAGCAGTTCTTC CASSLLAGVLNEQFF
TRBD2 TRBJ2-1 . TRBV2 TGTGCCAGCTTGGGACTAGCGGGCTACAATGAGCAGTTCTTC CASLGLAGYNEQFF
. TRBJ1-1 . TRBV29-1 TGCAGCGTTGGATTGGGCGCTGAAGCTTTCTTT CSVGLGAEAFF
TRBD2 TRBJ2-3 few TRBV7-3 TGTGCCAGCAGCAAGCTAGCGGGGAACACAGATACGCAGTATTTT CASSKLAGNTDTQYF
. TRBJ1-5 . TRBV6-5 TGTGCCAGCACCACCGACAAAAATCAGCCCCAGCATTTT CASTTDKNQPQHF
TRBD1 TRBJ2-1 . TRBV19 TGTGCCAGTAGTATCCGCCAGGGGGATGAGCAGTTCTTC CASSIRQGDEQFF
TRBD2 TRBJ2-7 . TRBV11-2 TGTGCCAGCAGCTTAGGTCCAGGGTCGGGACTACAGTACTTC CASSLGPGSGLQYF
. TRBJ2-7 . TRBV6-6 TGTGCCAGCAGTTACTCGTTTAGCCAGGGGTTCTACGAGCAGTACTTC CASSYSFSQGFYEQYF